The next 15 T cell receptor beta chains were all read from a single sample in a study of cytomegalovirus exposure and HLA in healthy donors. 13 Jbeta primers and 60 Vbeta primers were used for the PCR. Clones were read by immunoSEQ multiplex PCR, and TCRdb kept only the in-frame ones, dropping some. The sample carries some 150,000 clones, roughly four fifths recorded once. The sample was PBMCs. Receptors were obtained from a female donor in good health and CMV-seronegative.

Only a few counts were recorded for this clone. This rearrangement joins TRBV7-9 to TRBJ2-7; a weak D match, TRBD2 (7 bases). This CDR3 comprises 14 residues. Germline CDR1 and CDR2: SEHNR and FQNEAQ (reference sequence). Trimming removed 8 bases from V and 6 bases from J, with 20 bases in between. The chain's CDR3 is CASDAGAGSSEQYF. The DNA of the CDR3 is TGTGCCAGCGATGCGGGGGCAGGTTCGAGCGAGCAGTACTTC.

The rearrangement links TRBV7-9 to TRBJ1-1; unclear D gene. Germline CDR1 and CDR2: SEHNR and FQNEAQ (reference sequence). CDR3 length: 15 amino acids. Trimming took off 1 base at V and 1 base at J, with 10 bases between the two ends. The CDR3 sequence is CASSLVVEGNTEAFF. CDR3 nucleotide sequence: TGTGCCAGCAGCTTAGTCGTGGAGGGGAACACTGAAGCTTTCTTT.

V and J are TRBV19 and TRBJ2-7, with TRBD1 matching over 10 bases. Germline V gives CDR1 LNHDA, CDR2 SQIVND (reference sequence). The ends lost 3 bases at V and 2 bases at J; junction bases unmatched: 7. The CDR3 is made up of 16 amino acids. CDR3 sequence (DNA): TGTGCCAGTAGTATTTTAAGTGGGACAGGGGCCTACGAGCAGTACTTC. Protein sequence: CASSILSGTGAYEQYF.

The V and J genes are TRBV18 and TRBJ2-1; D ambiguous. There are 16 residues in the CDR3. Germline assignment: CDR1 KGHSH and CDR2 LQKENI. V lost 1 base to trimming and J lost 0 bases, with 10 bases between them. CDR3 amino acids: CASSPQPASSYNEQFF. The CDR3 coding sequence is TGTGCCAGCTCACCACAGCCAGCGAGCTCCTACAATGAGCAGTTCTTC.

The chain links TRBV13 to TRBJ2-7; D is unclear. The length of the CDR3 is 16 residues. Germline loops: CDR1 PRHDT, CDR2 FYEKMQ (reference sequence). Trimming cost V 5 bases and J 2 bases, with 19 bases left between them. The CDR3 DNA reads TGTGCCAGCAGCCATCCCAGTGGAGCTGCCCCCTACGAGCAGTACTTC. It encodes CASSHPSGAAPYEQYF. Full variable domain (remainder filled in from reference TRBV13 and TRBJ2-7): AAGVIQSPRHLIKEKRETATLKCYPIPRHDTVYWYQQGPGQDPQFLISFYEKMQSDKGSIPDRFSAQQFSDYHSELNMSSLELGDSALYFCASSHPSGAAPYEQYFGPGTRLTVT.

The V gene is TRBV11-2, the J gene TRBJ1-5; D remains unclear. The V end lost 5 bases, the J end lost 4 bases, and 18 bases lay between the germline ends. In germline, CDR1 is SGHAT, CDR2 FQNNGV. The CDR3 is made up of 16 amino acids. Here the CDR3 reads CASSGPGVPLNQPQHF. The CDR3, as DNA: TGTGCCAGCAGCGGCCCCGGGGTGCCCCTTAATCAGCCCCAGCATTTT.

The chain couples TRBV15 to TRBJ1-6; the D gene is possibly TRBD1 (6 bases). The CDR3 extends over 17 amino acids. V lost 0 bases, J lost 9 bases, and 18 bases lay in between. Germline loops: CDR1 LNHNV, CDR2 YYDKDF (reference sequence). CDR3 DNA sequence: TGTGCCACCAGCAGAGATCGTGCCCTCGCAGGGGCTTCACCCCTCCACTTT. Its translation: CATSRDRALAGASPLHF.

The rearrangement uses TRBV5-1 and TRBJ2-5; D not resolved. The CDR3 spans 15 residues. The germline V gene has CDR1 SGHRS and CDR2 YFSETQ. V was clipped by 1 base and J by 4 bases, with 14 bases between them. The CDR3 coding sequence is TGCGCCAGCAGCTTGAGAGGTTTCCCTGGAGAGACCCAGTACTTC. The encoded protein is CASSLRGFPGETQYF.

This clone was seen only a few times. The chain links TRBV6-1 to TRBJ1-4; TRBD1 matches 7 bases. Trimming at V came to 5 bases and at J to 2 bases, leaving 2 bases not matched to a gene. The length of the CDR3 is 14 residues. Germline assignment: CDR1 MNHNS and CDR2 SASEGT. Written as DNA, the CDR3 is TGTGCCAGCAGTACGGGACAGACTAATGAAAAACTGTTTTTT. It is translated as CASSTGQTNEKLFF.

The chain couples TRBV27 to TRBJ1-6; D remains unclear. This CDR3 has 19 residues. The V gene lost 1 base and the J gene lost 0 bases, with 16 bases spanning the gap. Germline V CDR1 and CDR2: MNHEY, SMNVEV (reference sequence). As DNA, the CDR3 is TGTGCCAGCAGTTTATTTTGGTTTGGAAGGAGCTCCTATAATTCACCCCTCCACTTT. Amino acid sequence: CASSLFWFGRSSYNSPLHF.

This clone was observed a few times. The J gene is TRBJ1-4, the V gene TRBV19, with TRBD1 matching over 9 bases. In germline, CDR1 is LNHDA, CDR2 SQIVND (reference sequence). J lost 5 bases, V lost 1 base, and 2 bases had no gene match. The CDR3 is 15 residues long. Here the CDR3 DNA reads TGTGCCAGTAGTATAGGTGGACAGGGGAATGAAAAACTGTTTTTT. The encoded protein is CASSIGGQGNEKLFF.

This clone was seen a few times. V and J are TRBV6-1 and TRBJ1-2; a possible D gene is TRBD1 (6 bases). V was shortened by 1 base and J by 4 bases, with 19 bases between the two germline ends. Per the germline V gene, CDR1 is MNHNS and CDR2 is SASEGT. CDR3 length: 17 amino acids. DNA of the CDR3: TGTGCCAGCAGTGAAGTTGCCGGGGGGGCGGTCCGCTATGGCTACACCTTC. It is translated as CASSEVAGGAVRYGYTF.

This clone was observed a handful of times. The chain has TRBV19 and TRBJ1-5; possibly TRBD1 for D (5 bases). The CDR3 length is 15 residues. Trimming stripped 6 bases from V and 4 bases from J, with 16 bases between. Germline values: CDR1 LNHDA, CDR2 SQIVND (reference sequence). CDR3 in DNA: TGTGCCAGTAGCACCGACGGGGGGTTTAATCAGCCCCAGCATTTT. The encoded protein is CASSTDGGFNQPQHF.

The chain combines TRBV29-1 with TRBJ1-3; D is unclear. Trimming cost V 8 bases and J 2 bases, with 13 bases left between them. The CDR3 is 13 residues long. Per germline, CDR1 SQVTM and CDR2 ANQGSEA. The CDR3 sequence is CSFLHGTGNTIYF. CDR3 DNA: TGCAGCTTCCTTCACGGTACTGGAAACACCATATATTTT.

This clone was detected only once. The CDR3 region is CASRGGTGGVEQFF. The CDR3 nucleotides read TGTGCCAGCAGGGGAGGGACAGGGGGCGTGGAGCAGTTCTTC. V gene TRBV6-5 combines with J gene TRBJ2-1, with TRBD1 matching 12 bases. V was pared by 6 bases and J by 10 bases, with 7 bases of the junction left unmatched. The CDR3 consists of 14 residues. CDR1 is MNHEY and CDR2 is SVGAGI in the germline V gene.